Each of the 24 T cell receptor beta chains below was sequenced from the same sample in a study of early T cells in non-severe SARS-CoV-2 infection. In TCRdb, the 5' RACE reads were re-called with MiXCR into one record per CDR3 protein. The profile covers about 71,000 distinct CDR3 sequences, with around 15% appearing a single time and about an eighth taken by the ten largest. The sequenced sample was whole blood. All receptors come from an adult who was a healthcare worker with PCR-confirmed SARS-CoV-2 infection or an uninfected control (not recorded which).

J is TRBJ1-2 and V is TRBV29-1; D is perhaps TRBD1 (5 bases). The CDR3 contains 13 residues. V shed 4 bases and J shed 8 bases, with 17 bases lying between them. The germline V gene encodes CDR1 SQVTM and CDR2 ANQGSEA. CDR3 amino acids: CSVVAGSAIGYTF. The CDR3 DNA reads as TGCAGCGTTGTTGCAGGGAGCGCGATCGGCTACACCTTC.

This clonotype showed up many times. The genes are TRBV7-8 and TRBJ2-1; 8 bases match TRBD2. Germline CDR1 SGHVS, CDR2 FQNEAQ. Trimming took 1 base from V and 0 from J; bases not matched to a gene: 11. The CDR3 loop spans 19 amino acids. The CDR3 sequence: CASSLGRGGLSTSYNEQFF. As DNA, the CDR3 is TGTGCCAGCAGCTTAGGTCGCGGGGGGCTATCCACCTCCTACAATGAGCAGTTCTTC.

This clonotype was seen a handful of times. The J gene is TRBJ2-5, the V gene TRBV10-3; D may be TRBD1 or TRBD2 (6 bases each). Trimming shortened V by 0 bases and J by 5 bases, and 13 bases separated the two germline ends. This CDR3 has 15 residues. CDR1 and CDR2 (germline): ENHRY, SYGVKD. The CDR3 sequence is CAISESWGAGETQYF. DNA of the CDR3: TGTGCCATCAGTGAGTCGTGGGGGGCTGGCGAGACCCAGTACTTC.

The chain has TRBV28 and TRBJ1-2; TRBD1 matches at 10 bases. This CDR3 contains 17 residues. V shed 8 bases and J 0 bases; nucleotides not matched to a gene: 12. The germline V gene has CDR1 MDHEN and CDR2 SYDVKM. The CDR3 DNA is TGTGCCAGCGTCGTTAGGACAGGGGGACCGACTAACTATGGCTACACCTTC. Its translation is CASVVRTGGPTNYGYTF.

This clonotype was counted ten times or more. This chain uses TRBV7-8 with TRBJ1-5; D call uncertain. With 5 bases removed from V and 4 bases from J, the gap between germline ends came to 9 bases. CDR3 length: 13 residues. Per the germline V gene, CDR1 is SGHVS and CDR2 is FQNEAQ. CDR3 region: CASSPGINQPQHF. In DNA form, the CDR3 reads TGTGCCAGCAGCCCCGGGATAAATCAGCCCCAGCATTTT.

In its sample, this clonotype was seen a few times. The chain combines TRBV12-3 or TRBV12-4 with TRBJ1-2, with a possible D match to TRBD1 (5 bases). The V gene lost 2 bases and the J gene lost 7 bases, with 11 bases spanning the gap. There are 13 residues in the CDR3. The CDR3 region has the DNA TGTGCCAGCAGTTTACAGGGATTGGGTGGCTACACCTTC. Its protein is CASSLQGLGGYTF.

This clonotype was detected many times. The chain is built from TRBV7-9 and TRBJ1-4; D may be TRBD1 (6 bases). CDR3 size: 13 residues. V gave up 6 bases and J gave up 5 bases, with 10 bases separating them. The germline CDR1 and CDR2 sequences are SEHNR and FQNEAQ (reference sequence). CDR3 in DNA: TGTGCCAGCAGTAGGACAGAGAATGAAAAACTGTTTTTT. It translates to CASSRTENEKLFF.

This clonotype was seen at least ten times. V usage is TRBV20-1 and J usage is TRBJ1-1; 9 nucleotides agree with TRBD1. The germline V gene encodes CDR1 DFQATT and CDR2 SNEGSKA (reference sequence). The CDR3 extends over 14 amino acids. V was pared by 4 bases and J by 6 bases, with 9 bases of the junction left unmatched. The CDR3 bases are TGCAGTGCTATCCAACAGGGGGCCTTGGCTGAAGCTTTCTTT. Translation gives CSAIQQGALAEAFF.

In this sample, this clonotype turned up a few times. This chain links TRBV20-1 with TRBJ1-1, with D uncertain. V was shortened by 0 bases and J by 6 bases, with 17 bases between the two germline ends. Looked up from germline, CDR1 is DFQATT and CDR2 is SNEGSKA (reference sequence). The CDR3 is 15 residues long. The DNA of the CDR3 is TGCAGTGCTAGAGATTGGAGGTTAAGGGAAGCTGAAGCTTTCTTT. Encoded protein: CSARDWRLREAEAFF.

The chain links TRBV5-4 to TRBJ2-7; a possible D gene is TRBD1 (5 bases). CDR3 length equals 13 residues. V was cut by 2 bases and J by 3 bases, with 9 bases left in between. Germline CDR1 and CDR2: SGHNT and YYREEE (reference sequence). CDR3 region: CASSFRGHYEQYF. The CDR3 DNA follows: TGTGCCAGCAGCTTCAGAGGACACTACGAGCAGTACTTC.

Details on this clonotype: A junction end diverges from the germline sequence, so it may reflect a read error. The chain uses TRBV6-2 or TRBV6-3 and TRBJ1-1; D is uncertain. This CDR3 comprises 13 residues. Germline V gives CDR1 MNHEY, CDR2 SVGEGT. The CDR3 DNA follows: TGTGCCAGCAGTCCCACAGTTAACACTGAAGTTTTCTTT. Translating gives CASSPTVNTEVFF.

The chain carries TRBV4-1 and TRBJ2-1; D possibly corresponds to TRBD2 (6 bases). CDR1 is MGHRA, CDR2 YSYEKL, per germline. The length of the CDR3 is 13 residues. Trimming stripped 1 base from V and 7 bases from J, with 8 bases between. DNA of the CDR3: TGCGCCAGCAGCCAAGCAGCGGGTAATGAGCAGTTCTTC. The encoded protein is CASSQAAGNEQFF.

In this sample, this clonotype turned up a few times. The chain recombines TRBV7-9 with TRBJ1-4; D not certain. The CDR3 sequence is 17 residues long. Germline V gene lookup returns CDR1 SEHNR and CDR2 FQNEAQ (reference sequence). V lost 5 bases to trimming and J lost 4 bases, with 20 bases between them. The CDR3 here is CASSPPGTTFFNEKLFF. The DNA of the CDR3 is TGTGCCAGCAGCCCACCGGGTACGACCTTTTTTAATGAAAAACTGTTTTTT.

J is TRBJ2-1 and V is TRBV29-1; D is uncertain. Germline V CDR1 and CDR2: SQVTM, ANQGSEA. Between the trimmed V and J ends, which lost 5 bases and 6 bases, there was a span of 8 bases. The CDR3 extends over 11 amino acids. CDR3 amino acids: CSVHWGNEQFF. In nucleotides, the CDR3 is TGCAGCGTTCATTGGGGCAATGAGCAGTTCTTC.

This clonotype was detected only a few times. V and J are TRBV6-6 and TRBJ1-2, with D perhaps TRBD1 (6 bases). Trimming stripped 6 bases from V and 4 bases from J, with 15 bases between. The CDR3 has 14 residues. Germline CDR1 reads MNHNY; CDR2 reads SVGAGI (reference sequence). The CDR3 DNA reads TGTGCCAGCAGCCAAGACAGGACTACCTATGGCTACACCTTC. Its translation: CASSQDRTTYGYTF.

Only a few counts were recorded for this clonotype. This chain links TRBV3-1 with TRBJ2-3, with D perhaps matching TRBD1 (6 bases). Germline lookup yields CDR1 LGHDT and CDR2 YNNKEL (reference sequence). V was trimmed by 5 bases and J by 6 bases, leaving 15 bases between them. This CDR3 has 14 residues. The CDR3 reads CASSYSTGSDTQYF. Written as DNA, the CDR3 is TGTGCCAGCAGCTATAGCACAGGGTCGGATACGCAGTATTTT.

This clonotype has only a few counts. The genes are TRBV3-1 and TRBJ2-7, with D perhaps TRBD2 (5 bases). The CDR3 sequence is 15 residues long. Trimming took 1 base from V and 4 from J, leaving 14 bases between them. The germline V gene encodes CDR1 LGHDT and CDR2 YNNKEL (reference sequence). The CDR3: CASSQAPPGIYEQYF. In DNA form, the CDR3 reads TGTGCCAGCAGCCAAGCTCCTCCCGGGATTTACGAGCAGTACTTC.

This clonotype was seen more than once but under ten times. This sequence joins TRBV5-4 and TRBJ2-7; D might be TRBD1 (6 bases). CDR1 SGHNT and CDR2 YYREEE come from the germline V gene (reference sequence). This CDR3 has 13 residues. The V end lost 0 bases, the J end lost 5 bases, and 9 bases lay between the germline ends. The CDR3 loop is CASSLVGADEQYF. The DNA of the CDR3 is TGTGCCAGCAGCTTGGTGGGGGCTGACGAGCAGTACTTC.

The chain uses TRBV20-1 and TRBJ2-1; 9 bases align to TRBD1. CDR1 is DFQATT and CDR2 is SNEGSKA in the germline V gene (reference sequence). This CDR3 has 17 residues. Losses at the gene ends were 3 bases for V and 0 bases for J; bases not matched to a gene: 9. CDR3 region: CSASSQGAPSSYNEQFF. CDR3 DNA sequence: TGCAGTGCTAGCTCACAGGGGGCCCCAAGCTCCTACAATGAGCAGTTCTTC.

This clonotype was detected only a few times. The gene calls are TRBV6-2 or TRBV6-3 and TRBJ2-2; 8 bases match TRBD1. The CDR3 contains 16 residues. V was clipped by 2 bases and J by 3 bases; unmatched bases: 5. The germline gives CDR1 MNHEY, CDR2 SVGEGT. CDR3: CASSYPGQGYTGELFF. The CDR3 bases are TGTGCCAGCAGTTACCCAGGACAGGGATACACCGGGGAGCTGTTTTTT.

This sequence joins TRBV9 and TRBJ2-1; TRBD2 matches 10 bases. The V gene end was trimmed by 0 bases and the J gene end by 9 bases; junction bases not matched to a gene: 15. Germline values: CDR1 SGDLS, CDR2 YYNGEE. The CDR3 spans 18 residues. CDR3 DNA: TGTGCCAGCAGCGTAGTCCCTGTATCTAGCGGGGGTTTGGGTGAGCAGTTCTTC. Translating gives CASSVVPVSSGGLGEQFF. The full variable domain, with the rest looked up from reference TRBV9 and TRBJ2-1, is DSGVTQTPKHLITATGQRVTLRCSPRSGDLSVYWYQQSLDQGLQFLIQYYNGEERAKGNILERFSAQQFPDLHSELNLSSLELGDSALYFCASSVVPVSSGGLGEQFFGPGTRLTVL.

This clonotype was found a few times. The V call is TRBV20-1, the J call TRBJ2-2; possible D gene TRBD1, 5 bases. V was cut by 6 bases and J by 2 bases, with 7 bases left in between. The germline gives CDR1 DFQATT, CDR2 SNEGSKA (reference sequence). The CDR3 is 12 amino acids. CDR3 region: CSADSNTGELFF. As DNA, the CDR3 is TGCAGTGCCGACAGTAACACCGGGGAGCTGTTTTTT.

This rearrangement joins TRBV29-1 to TRBJ1-1; 9 bases fit TRBD1. Germline V gene data show CDR1 as SQVTM and CDR2 as ANQGSEA. The CDR3 length is 12 residues. V gave up 6 bases and J gave up 6 bases; unmatched junction bases: 5. Here the CDR3 DNA reads TGCAGCGTAGCTACAGGGGGCTCTGAAGCTTTCTTT. This translates into CSVATGGSEAFF.

This chain connects TRBV5-4 to TRBJ2-3; D is possibly TRBD2 (6 bases). Germline-derived CDR1 and CDR2 are SGHNT and YYREEE (reference sequence). V was trimmed by 6 bases and J by 2 bases, leaving 28 bases between them. The CDR3 extends over 19 amino acids. The CDR3 DNA sequence: TGTGCCAGCACCGATCTACTTTCCCCGGAGGGGATAACCACAGATACGCAGTATTTT. Translating gives CASTDLLSPEGITTDTQYF.